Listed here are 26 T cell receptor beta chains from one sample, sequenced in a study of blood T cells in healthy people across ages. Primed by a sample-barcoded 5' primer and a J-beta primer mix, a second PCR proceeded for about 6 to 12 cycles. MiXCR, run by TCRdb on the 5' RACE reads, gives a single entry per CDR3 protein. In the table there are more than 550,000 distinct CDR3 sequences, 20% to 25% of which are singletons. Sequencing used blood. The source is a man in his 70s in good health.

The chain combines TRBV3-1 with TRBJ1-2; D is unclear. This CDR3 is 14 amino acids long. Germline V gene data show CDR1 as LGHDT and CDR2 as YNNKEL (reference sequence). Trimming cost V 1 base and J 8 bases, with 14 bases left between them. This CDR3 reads CASSQGVDLGGYTF. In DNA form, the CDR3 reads TGTGCCAGCAGCCAAGGGGTAGACCTCGGGGGCTACACCTTC.

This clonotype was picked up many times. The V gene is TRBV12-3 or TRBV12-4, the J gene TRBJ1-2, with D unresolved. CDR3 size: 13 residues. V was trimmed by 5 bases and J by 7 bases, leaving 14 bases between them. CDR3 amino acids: CASSTTPWGGYTF. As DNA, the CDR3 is TGTGCCAGCAGTACGACCCCTTGGGGTGGCTACACCTTC.

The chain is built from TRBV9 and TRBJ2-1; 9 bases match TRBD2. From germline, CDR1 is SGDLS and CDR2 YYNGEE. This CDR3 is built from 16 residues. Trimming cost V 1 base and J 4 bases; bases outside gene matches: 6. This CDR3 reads CASSVNQRGEYNEQFF. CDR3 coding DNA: TGTGCCAGCAGCGTAAATCAGCGGGGGGAATACAATGAGCAGTTCTTC.

Here the CDR3 reads CASSLVGGSHQEQYV. The CDR3 DNA sequence: TGCGCCAGCAGCTTGGTAGGGGGATCCCACCAGGAGCAGTACGTC. V and J are TRBV5-1 and TRBJ2-7; D might be TRBD1 (6 bases). V lost 0 bases and J 7 bases, leaving 17 bases between the germline ends. The CDR3 runs to 15 residues. The germline CDR1 and CDR2 sequences are SGHRS and YFSETQ.

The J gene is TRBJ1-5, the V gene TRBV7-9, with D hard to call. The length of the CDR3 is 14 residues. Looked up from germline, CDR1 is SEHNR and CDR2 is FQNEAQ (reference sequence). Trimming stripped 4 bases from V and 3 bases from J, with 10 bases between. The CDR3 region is CASSSLRVNQPQHF. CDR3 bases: TGTGCCAGCAGCTCTCTACGGGTCAATCAGCCCCAGCATTTT.

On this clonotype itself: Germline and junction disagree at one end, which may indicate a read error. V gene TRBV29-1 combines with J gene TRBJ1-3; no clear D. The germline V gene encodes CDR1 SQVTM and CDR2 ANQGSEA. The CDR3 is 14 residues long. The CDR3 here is CSVEDGRSGNAIYF. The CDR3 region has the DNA TGCAGCGTTGAAGATGGGCGCTCTGGAAACGCCATATATTTT.

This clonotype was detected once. The CDR3 region is CASSLSLAVNKETQYF. DNA for the CDR3: TGTGCCAGCAGCCTCTCCCTAGCGGTGAATAAAGAGACCCAGTACTTC. This chain connects TRBV5-4 to TRBJ2-7; 7 nucleotides line up with TRBD2. The end of the DNA is better explained by TRBJ2-5, so the J call may be wrong. The CDR3 consists of 16 residues. CDR1 and CDR2 (germline): SGHNT, YYREEE (reference sequence).

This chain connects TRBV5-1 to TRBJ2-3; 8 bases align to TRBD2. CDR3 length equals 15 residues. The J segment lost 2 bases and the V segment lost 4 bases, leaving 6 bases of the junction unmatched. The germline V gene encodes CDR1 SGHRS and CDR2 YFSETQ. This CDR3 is CASSPQREFTDTQYF. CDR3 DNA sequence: TGCGCCAGCAGCCCCCAGCGGGAGTTCACAGATACGCAGTATTTT.

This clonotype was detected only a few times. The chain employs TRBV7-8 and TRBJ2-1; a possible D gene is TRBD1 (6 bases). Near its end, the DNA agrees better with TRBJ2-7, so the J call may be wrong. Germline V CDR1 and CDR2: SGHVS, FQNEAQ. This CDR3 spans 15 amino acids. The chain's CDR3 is CASSLSGAFTYEQYF. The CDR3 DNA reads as TGTGCCAGCAGCTTATCAGGGGCGTTCACCTACGAGCAGTACTTC.

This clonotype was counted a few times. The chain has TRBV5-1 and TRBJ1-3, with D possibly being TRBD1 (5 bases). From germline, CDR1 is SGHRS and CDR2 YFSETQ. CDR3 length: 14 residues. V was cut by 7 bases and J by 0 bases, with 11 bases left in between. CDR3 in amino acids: CASSDSSSGNTIYF. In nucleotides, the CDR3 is TGCGCCAGCTCCGACAGTTCCTCTGGAAACACCATATATTTT. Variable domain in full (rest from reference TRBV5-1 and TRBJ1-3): KAGVTQTPRYLIKTRGQQVTLSCSPISGHRSVSWYQQTPGQGLQFLFEYFSETQRNKGNFPGRFSGRQFSNSRSEMNVSTLELGDSALYLCASSDSSSGNTIYFGEGSWLTVV.

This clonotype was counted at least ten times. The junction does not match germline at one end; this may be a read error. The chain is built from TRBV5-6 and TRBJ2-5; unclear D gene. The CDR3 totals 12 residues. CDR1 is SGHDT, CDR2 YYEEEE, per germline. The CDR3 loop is CASSFPQETQYF. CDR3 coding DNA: TGCGCCAGCAGCTTCCCCCAAGAGACCCAGTACTTC.

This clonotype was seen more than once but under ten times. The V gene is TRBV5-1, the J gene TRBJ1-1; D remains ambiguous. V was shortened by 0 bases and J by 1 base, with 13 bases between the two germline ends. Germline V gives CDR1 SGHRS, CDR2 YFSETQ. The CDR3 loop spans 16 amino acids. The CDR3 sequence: CASSLGLEGENTEAFF. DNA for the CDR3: TGCGCCAGCAGCTTGGGGCTCGAGGGAGAGAACACTGAAGCTTTCTTT.

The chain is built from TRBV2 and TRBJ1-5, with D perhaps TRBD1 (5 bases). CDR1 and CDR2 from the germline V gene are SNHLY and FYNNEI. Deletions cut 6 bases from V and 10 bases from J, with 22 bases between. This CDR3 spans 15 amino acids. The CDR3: CASRAGTGLVQPQHF. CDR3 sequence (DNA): TGTGCCAGCAGGGCCGGGACCGGACTCGTACAACCCCAGCATTTT.

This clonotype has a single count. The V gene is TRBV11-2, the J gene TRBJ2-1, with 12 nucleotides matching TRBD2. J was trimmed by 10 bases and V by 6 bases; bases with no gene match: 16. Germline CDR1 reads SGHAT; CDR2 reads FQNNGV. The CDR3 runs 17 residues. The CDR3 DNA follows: TGTGCCAGCAGGAAGGATGATGGACTAGCGGGATACGGCGAGCAGTTCTTC. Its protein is CASRKDDGLAGYGEQFF.

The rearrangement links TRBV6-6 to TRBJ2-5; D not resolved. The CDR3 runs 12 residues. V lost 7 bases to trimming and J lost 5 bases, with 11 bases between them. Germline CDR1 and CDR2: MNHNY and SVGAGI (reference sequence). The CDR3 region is CASNSKKETQYF. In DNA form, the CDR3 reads TGTGCCAGCAATTCAAAAAAGGAGACCCAGTACTTC.

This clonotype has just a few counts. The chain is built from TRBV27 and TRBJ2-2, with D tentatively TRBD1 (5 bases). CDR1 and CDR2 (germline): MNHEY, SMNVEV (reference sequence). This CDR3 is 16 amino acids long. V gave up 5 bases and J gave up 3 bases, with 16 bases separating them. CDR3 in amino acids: CASSPQGVRDTGELFF. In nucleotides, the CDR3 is TGTGCCAGCAGTCCGCAAGGGGTTAGGGACACCGGGGAGCTGTTTTTT.

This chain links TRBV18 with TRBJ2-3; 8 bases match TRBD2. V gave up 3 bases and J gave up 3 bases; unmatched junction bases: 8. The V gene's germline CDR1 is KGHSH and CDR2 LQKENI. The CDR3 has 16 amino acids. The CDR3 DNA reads TGTGCCAGCTCACCCGTGAGCGGGGGATCGACAGATACGCAGTATTTT. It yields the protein CASSPVSGGSTDTQYF.

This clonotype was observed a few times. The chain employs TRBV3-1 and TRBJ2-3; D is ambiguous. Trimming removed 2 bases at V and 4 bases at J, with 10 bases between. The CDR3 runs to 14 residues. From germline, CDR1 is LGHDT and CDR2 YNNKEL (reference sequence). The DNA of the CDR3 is TGTGCCAGCAGCCAACGAGTGGGCGCAGATACGCAGTATTTT. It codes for CASSQRVGADTQYF.

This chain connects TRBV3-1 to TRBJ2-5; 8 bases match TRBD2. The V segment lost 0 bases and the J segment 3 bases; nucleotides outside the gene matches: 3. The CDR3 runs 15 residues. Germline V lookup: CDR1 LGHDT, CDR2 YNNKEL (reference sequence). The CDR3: CASSQDRGGEETQYF. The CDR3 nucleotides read TGTGCCAGCAGCCAAGATCGGGGGGGTGAAGAGACCCAGTACTTC.

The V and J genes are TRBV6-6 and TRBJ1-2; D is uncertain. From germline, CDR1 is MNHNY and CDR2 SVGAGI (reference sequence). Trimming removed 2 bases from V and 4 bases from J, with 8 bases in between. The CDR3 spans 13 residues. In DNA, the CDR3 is TGTGCCAGCAGTTACGAGAACCTCTATGGCTACACCTTC. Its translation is CASSYENLYGYTF.

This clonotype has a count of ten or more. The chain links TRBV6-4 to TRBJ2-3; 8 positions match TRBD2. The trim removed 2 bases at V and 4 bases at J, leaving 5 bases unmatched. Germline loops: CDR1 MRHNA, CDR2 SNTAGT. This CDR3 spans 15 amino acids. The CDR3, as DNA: TGTGCCAGCAGTGACCTACGGGGGGGTGCAGATACGCAGTATTTT. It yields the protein CASSDLRGGADTQYF.

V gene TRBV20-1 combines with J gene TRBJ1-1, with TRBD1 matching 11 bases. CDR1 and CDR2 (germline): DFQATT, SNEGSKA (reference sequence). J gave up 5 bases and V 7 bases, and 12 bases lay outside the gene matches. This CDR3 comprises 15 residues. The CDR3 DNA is TGCAGTGTTAGCGGGACAGGGGGACGAGGAACTGAAGCTTTCTTT. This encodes CSVSGTGGRGTEAFF.

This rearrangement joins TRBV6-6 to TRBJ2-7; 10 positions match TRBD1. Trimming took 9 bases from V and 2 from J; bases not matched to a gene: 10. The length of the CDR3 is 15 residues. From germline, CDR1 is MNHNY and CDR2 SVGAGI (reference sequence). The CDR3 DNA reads TGTGCCAGTCAAACCGGACAGGGGGGAACCTACGAGCAGTACTTC. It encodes CASQTGQGGTYEQYF.

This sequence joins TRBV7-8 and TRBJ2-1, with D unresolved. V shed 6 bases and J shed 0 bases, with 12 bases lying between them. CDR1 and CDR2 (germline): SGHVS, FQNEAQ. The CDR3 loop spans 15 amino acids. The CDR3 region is CASRQTTSSYNEQFF. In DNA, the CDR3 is TGTGCCAGCAGACAAACAACGAGCTCCTACAATGAGCAGTTCTTC.

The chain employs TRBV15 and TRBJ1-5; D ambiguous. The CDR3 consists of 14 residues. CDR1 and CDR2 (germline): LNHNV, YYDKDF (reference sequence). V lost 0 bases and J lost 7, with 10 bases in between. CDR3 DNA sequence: TGTGCCACCAGCAGAGATAGGGTCCCACAGCCCCAGCATTTT. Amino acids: CATSRDRVPQPQHF.

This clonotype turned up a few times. The CDR3, as DNA: TGTGCCAGCAGCCCCGAAGGCAGCAACCAAGAGACCCAGTACTTC. The encoded protein is CASSPEGSNQETQYF. The chain recombines TRBV7-9 with TRBJ2-5; D is unresolved. V was cut by 5 bases and J by 0 bases, with 13 bases left in between. Per the germline V gene, CDR1 is SEHNR and CDR2 is FQNEAQ (reference sequence). The CDR3 spans 15 residues.